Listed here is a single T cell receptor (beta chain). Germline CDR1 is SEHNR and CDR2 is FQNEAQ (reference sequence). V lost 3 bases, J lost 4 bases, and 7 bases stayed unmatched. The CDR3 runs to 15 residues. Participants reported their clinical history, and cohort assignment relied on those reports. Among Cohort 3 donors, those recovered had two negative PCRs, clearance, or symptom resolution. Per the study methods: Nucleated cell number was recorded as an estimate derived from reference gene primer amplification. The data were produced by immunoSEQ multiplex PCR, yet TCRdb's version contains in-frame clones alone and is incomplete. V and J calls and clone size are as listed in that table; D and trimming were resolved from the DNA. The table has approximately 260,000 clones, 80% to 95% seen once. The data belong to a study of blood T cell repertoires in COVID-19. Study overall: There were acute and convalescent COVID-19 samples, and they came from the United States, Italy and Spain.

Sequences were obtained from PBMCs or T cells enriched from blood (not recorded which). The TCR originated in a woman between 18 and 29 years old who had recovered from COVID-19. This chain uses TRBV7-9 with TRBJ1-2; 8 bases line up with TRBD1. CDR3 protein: CASSFPGQVSYGYTF. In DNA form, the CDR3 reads TGTGCCAGCAGCTTTCCGGGACAGGTTTCCTATGGCTACACCTTC.